A selection of T cell receptor beta chains follows, all from one sample in a study of tumor-infiltrating lymphocytes in localized non-small cell lung cancer. Produced via immunoSEQ multiplex PCR; TCRdb's table is partial and in-frame only. The data contain 13,000 to 15,000 clones, 68% of them seen just once; the ten biggest clones take up approximately 9%. The material sequenced was uninvolved lung tissue not adjacent to the tumor. Receptor source: a human donor with non-small cell lung cancer. Each CDR3 is given with its conserved first and last residue. The order of the fields is J gene, V gene, D gene, clone size, CDR3 protein, CDR3 DNA. A D gene is named only where the DNA matches it firmly. Size values are once, few and many counts, or a class for expanded clones, and some rows have none.

TRBJ1-1	TRBV4-1	NA	few	CASSQGWGGANTEAFF	TGCGCCAGCAGCCAAGGATGGGGGGGCGCGAACACTGAAGCTTTCTTT
TRBJ1-1	TRBV6-5	TRBD1	NA	CASSPSGTVNTEAFF	TGTGCCAGCAGTCCCTCCGGGACAGTGAACACTGAAGCTTTCTTT
TRBJ1-4	TRBV28	NA	NA	CASNPAVVGRGGTEKLFF	TGTGCCAGCAACCCCGCAGTTGTCGGCCGAGGAGGAACTGAAAAACTGTTTTTT
TRBJ2-2	TRBV7-2	NA	few	CASSLRDTNTGELFF	TGTGCCAGCAGCTTACGGGACACTAACACCGGGGAGCTGTTTTTT
TRBJ1-3	TRBV6-5	TRBD1	once	CASSYFGRGSGNTIYF	TGTGCCAGCAGTTACTTCGGCAGGGGGTCAGGAAACACCATATATTTT
TRBJ2-1	TRBV11-2	TRBD2	medium-sized	CASSTAVTSDYDNEQFF	TGTGCCAGCAGCACAGCCGTGACTAGCGATTATGACAATGAGCAGTTCTTC
TRBJ1-3	TRBV6-1	NA	NA	CASSDTGEWGNTIYF	TGTGCCAGCAGTGACACGGGGGAATGGGGAAACACCATATATTTT
TRBJ1-2	TRBV5-5	NA	NA	CASSLGPGPYGYTF	TGTGCCAGCAGCTTGGGGCCGGGCCCCTATGGCTACACCTTC
TRBJ2-7	TRBV27	NA	NA	CASTRSGSSYEQYF	TGTGCCAGCACCCGTAGCGGTAGCTCCTACGAGCAGTACTTC
TRBJ2-3	TRBV19	TRBD1	NA	CASSGDRNTQYF	TGTGCCAGTAGTGGGGACAGGAATACGCAGTATTTT
TRBJ1-1	TRBV5-1	NA	once	CASSLAESQATEAFF	TGCGCCAGCAGCTTGGCCGAATCGCAGGCCACTGAAGCTTTCTTT
TRBJ1-1	TRBV29-1	NA	NA	CSVGGQLNTEAFF	TGCAGCGTGGGTGGACAGCTGAACACTGAAGCTTTCTTT
TRBJ2-1	TRBV2	NA	NA	CASSVQDFSYNEQFF	TGTGCCAGCAGTGTCCAGGATTTCAGCTACAATGAGCAGTTCTTC
TRBJ2-3	TRBV5-1	TRBD1	few	CASSWDRSTDTQYF	TGCGCCAGCAGCTGGGACAGAAGCACAGATACGCAGTATTTT
TRBJ1-1	TRBV5-1	TRBD1	NA	CASSDRGKNTEAFF	TGCGCCAGCAGCGACAGGGGAAAGAACACTGAAGCTTTCTTT
TRBJ2-3	TRBV7-3	TRBD2	NA	CASSLGLAADTQYF	TGTGCCAGCAGCTTGGGACTAGCGGCAGATACGCAGTATTTT
TRBJ1-1	TRBV29-1	NA	few	CSVSTGNTEAFF	TGCAGCGTGTCGACGGGGAACACTGAAGCTTTCTTT
TRBJ2-5	TRBV29-1	TRBD2	NA	CSAREGKGETQYF	TGCAGCGCCCGGGAGGGGAAGGGGGAGACCCAGTACTTC
TRBJ1-6	TRBV25-1	NA	NA	CASSPRQFNSPLHF	TGTGCCAGCAGTCCTCGACAGTTTAATTCACCCCTCCACTTT
TRBJ2-7	TRBV5-6	NA	NA	CASSLYGGEQYF	TGTGCCAGCAGCTTGTATGGAGGCGAGCAGTACTTC
TRBJ2-2	TRBV7-3	NA	NA	CASSLNPAGVGGELFF	TGTGCCAGCAGCTTAAACCCTGCGGGTGTCGGTGGGGAGCTGTTTTTT
TRBJ2-7	TRBV5-3	NA	medium-sized	CARSLEEYSKAYEQYF	TGTGCCAGAAGCTTGGAGGAATATAGTAAGGCCTACGAGCAGTACTTC
TRBJ1-2	TRBV27	TRBD1	NA	CASRRQGTDNYGYTF	TGTGCCAGCAGAAGACAGGGTACGGATAACTATGGCTACACCTTC
TRBJ2-7	TRBV5-5	TRBD1	NA	CASSSGGVGYEQYF	TGTGCCAGCAGCTCAGGGGGAGTGGGCTACGAGCAGTACTTC
TRBJ1-3	TRBV30	NA	NA	CAWSTSFGNTIYF	TGTGCCTGGAGTACCTCGTTTGGAAACACCATATATTTT
TRBJ1-5	TRBV7-8	NA	few	CASSYNTGYQPQHF	TGTGCCAGCAGCTACAATACGGGATACCAGCCCCAGCATTTT
TRBJ2-2	TRBV27	TRBD2	NA	CASRPASGRAGAGELFF	TGTGCCAGCAGGCCGGCTAGCGGGAGGGCCGGGGCCGGGGAGCTGTTTTTT
TRBJ1-2	TRBV27	NA	medium-sized	CASSLLGEVNYGYTF	TGTGCCAGCAGCCTTCTGGGAGAAGTTAACTATGGCTACACCTTC
TRBJ2-2	TRBV7-6	NA	NA	CASSLVTGELFF	TGTGCCAGCAGCTTAGTAACCGGGGAGCTGTTTTTT
TRBJ2-1	TRBV6-5	TRBD2	few	CASRRGLADNEQFF	TGTGCCAGCAGGCGGGGACTAGCGGACAATGAGCAGTTCTTC
TRBJ2-2	TRBV27	TRBD2	NA	CASRQTGTIAGELFF	TGTGCCAGCAGACAAACCGGGACTATAGCCGGGGAGCTGTTTTTT
TRBJ2-1	TRBV6-6	NA	NA	CASSQDSHGEQFF	TGTGCCAGCAGTCAGGACTCCCATGGTGAGCAGTTCTTC
TRBJ2-2	TRBV5-1	NA	NA	CASSLAAAANTGELFF	TGCGCCAGCAGCTTGGCGGCGGCCGCGAACACCGGGGAGCTGTTTTTT
TRBJ1-2	TRBV2	NA	NA	CASSPPFQGGYGYTF	TGTGCCAGCAGTCCCCCTTTTCAGGGTGGGTATGGCTACACCTTC
TRBJ1-5	TRBV10-3	TRBD1	few	CAISGGQGGGNQPQHF	TGTGCCATCAGTGGGGGACAGGGGGGAGGCAATCAGCCCCAGCATTTT
TRBJ2-1	TRBV4-1	TRBD2	medium-sized	CASSQDSGLPYNEQFF	TGCGCCAGCAGCCAAGATTCGGGACTACCATACAATGAGCAGTTCTTC
TRBJ1-2	TRBV7-2	NA	NA	CASSPRRIRGGYTF	TGTGCCAGCAGCCCACGGCGAATCCGAGGTGGCTACACCTTC
TRBJ2-3	TRBV28	TRBD2	once	CASSLTLAGGGTDTQYF	TGTGCCAGCAGCCTGACACTAGCGGGAGGGGGCACAGATACGCAGTATTTT
TRBJ1-1	TRBV5-1	NA	NA	CASSLGGGVNTEAFF	TGCGCCAGCAGCTTGGGGGGCGGGGTGAACACTGAAGCTTTCTTT
TRBJ2-7	TRBV11-1	TRBD1	medium-sized	CASSGRDRDHEQYF	TGTGCCAGCAGCGGGCGGGACAGGGACCACGAGCAGTACTTC
TRBJ2-3	TRBV7-8	NA	few	CASSFRAAGTDTQYF	TGTGCCAGCAGCTTCCGTGCGGCTGGCACAGATACGCAGTATTTT
TRBJ1-1	TRBV28	NA	medium-sized	CASTTGNTEAFF	TGTGCCAGCACAACAGGCAACACTGAAGCTTTCTTT
TRBJ1-5	TRBV7-8	TRBD1	NA	CASSLVRLGGQDNQPQHF	TGTGCCAGCAGCTTAGTGCGCCTCGGAGGACAGGATAATCAGCCCCAGCATTTT
TRBJ1-2	TRBV30	NA	NA	CAWSRNGGGYGYTF	TGTGCCTGGAGCCGCAACGGAGGGGGCTATGGCTACACCTTC
TRBJ1-2	TRBV19	TRBD1	NA	CATRGAGQGNYGYTF	TGTGCCACCCGAGGGGCCGGACAGGGGAACTATGGCTACACCTTC
TRBJ1-4	TRBV14	NA	NA	CASSPYNQKLFF	TGTGCCAGCAGCCCGTACAATCAAAAACTGTTTTTT
TRBJ1-2	TRBV28	TRBD1	few	CASSLLGQIYGYTF	TGTGCCAGCAGTTTATTGGGACAGATCTATGGCTACACCTTC
TRBJ1-2	TRBV28	NA	NA	CASRPQPQSYGYTF	TGTGCCAGCAGGCCACAGCCGCAGTCCTATGGCTACACCTTC
TRBJ2-1	TRBV11-2	TRBD1	NA	CASTGGTGDYNEQFF	TGTGCCAGCACCGGTGGGACAGGGGACTACAATGAGCAGTTCTTC
TRBJ1-1	TRBV5-1	NA	NA	CASSLATTGGIFETEAFF	TGCGCCAGCAGCTTGGCTACTACAGGAGGAATCTTTGAGACTGAAGCTTTCTTT